One sample yielded the 3 T cell receptor beta chains listed below, sequenced in a study of blood T cell repertoires in COVID-19. Generated by immunoSEQ multiplex PCR, the TCRdb table keeps only in-frame clones and is missing some. Counted here are about 150,000 clones, roughly 89% occurring once; the ten biggest clones make up roughly 0.51%. What was sequenced was peripheral blood. The receptor source for this set is a man aged 50 or older with acute or convalescent COVID-19.

The gene calls are TRBV30 and TRBJ1-6, with 7 bases matching TRBD1. The V gene's germline CDR1 is GTSNPN and CDR2 SVGIG (reference sequence). The V gene end was trimmed by 4 bases and the J gene end by 9 bases; junction bases not matched to a gene: 6. The CDR3 runs to 13 residues. This CDR3 is CAWTGQFASPLHF. In DNA form, the CDR3 reads TGTGCCTGGACGGGACAGTTCGCTTCACCCCTCCACTTT.

In this sample, this clone turned up once. This sequence joins TRBV5-1 and TRBJ1-2; 10 bases match TRBD1. The germline V gene has CDR1 SGHRS and CDR2 YFSETQ. Trimming removed 3 bases from V and 0 bases from J; junction bases left unmatched: 5. There are 16 residues in the CDR3. The CDR3 sequence: CASSWGQGTSNYGYTF. CDR3 sequence (DNA): TGCGCCAGCAGCTGGGGACAGGGGACTTCTAACTATGGCTACACCTTC.

The chain is built from TRBV3-1 (or the pseudogene TRBV3-2) and TRBJ2-3; 10 bases match TRBD2. CDR1 and CDR2 (germline): LGHDT, YNNKEL (reference sequence). Germline trimming cut 0 bases from V and 4 bases from J; bases unmatched to any gene: 7. This CDR3 region has 17 residues. Here the CDR3 reads CASSQDVSSGRPDTQYF. The CDR3 DNA is TGTGCCAGCAGCCAAGATGTCTCTAGCGGGAGACCAGATACGCAGTATTTT.